Presented here are 26 T cell receptor beta chains from one specimen sequenced in a study of CD8+CD57+ T cells in acquired aplastic anemia. Template material for TCR beta VDJ and CDR3 profiling consisted of genomic DNA. TCRdb ran MiXCR on the reads and lists one entry per CDR3 protein. The profile covers 200,000 to 250,000 distinct CDR3 sequences, with under 55% appearing a single time and about 20% taken by the ten largest. All sequencing subjects had displayed CD8+CD57+ cell expansion on flow cytometry. The sample comprised sorted CD4+, CD8+, or CD8+CD57+ T cells (not recorded which) from PBMCs. These receptors were taken from a human donor with aplastic anemia.

In its sample, this clonotype was seen a few times. V gene TRBV20-1 combines with J gene TRBJ1-2; 11 bases are a match to TRBD1. CDR3 length: 17 residues. V was pared by 5 bases and J by 5 bases, with 16 bases of the junction left unmatched. Germline CDR1 DFQATT, CDR2 SNEGSKA (reference sequence). For the CDR3, the DNA is TGCAGTGCTCAGAGAGGGCGCGGACAGGGGGCGAGATATGGCTACACCTTC. This codes for CSAQRGRGQGARYGYTF.

The V call is TRBV14, the J call TRBJ2-5, with D possibly matching TRBD1 (5 bases). V was shortened by 4 bases and J by 5 bases, with 8 bases between the two germline ends. Germline assignment: CDR1 SGHDN and CDR2 FVKESK. The CDR3 length is 12 residues. The CDR3 DNA sequence: TGTGCCAGCAGCCTGAACAGGGAGACCCAGTACTTC. Translated, it gives CASSLNRETQYF.

The chain combines TRBV7-2 with TRBJ1-2, with D tentatively TRBD1 (5 bases). CDR3 length: 14 residues. V was pared by 1 base and J by 2 bases, with 8 bases between. Germline assignment: CDR1 SGHTA and CDR2 FQGNSA. This CDR3 is CASSLVAGNYGYTF. For the CDR3, the DNA is TGTGCCAGCAGCTTAGTTGCAGGGAACTATGGCTACACCTTC.

There are many counts of this clonotype. The chain employs TRBV11-3 and TRBJ2-2; D is possibly TRBD2 (6 bases). Germline V gene sequence: CDR1 SGHNT, CDR2 YENEEA. Trimming shortened V by 0 bases and J by 6 bases, and 8 bases separated the two germline ends. This CDR3 is built from 14 residues. In DNA, the CDR3 is TGTGCCAGCAGCTTAGACAGGGAGGCCGGGGAGCTGTTTTTT. Protein sequence: CASSLDREAGELFF.

This clonotype was counted ten times or more. This chain links TRBV7-8 with TRBJ1-5; D ambiguous. The germline V gene encodes CDR1 SGHVS and CDR2 FQNEAQ. CDR3 length: 14 amino acids. V gave up 0 bases and J gave up 3 bases, with 6 bases separating them. CDR3 loop: CASSLAAINQPQHF. The CDR3 coding sequence is TGTGCCAGCAGCTTAGCGGCAATCAATCAGCCCCAGCATTTT.

J is TRBJ2-7 and V is TRBV7-2; D gene ambiguous. Trimming took off 1 base at V and 1 base at J, with 11 bases between the two ends. There are 15 residues in the CDR3. CDR1 and CDR2 from the germline V gene are SGHTA and FQGNSA. This CDR3 reads CASSLGITVSYEQYF. DNA for the CDR3: TGTGCCAGCAGCTTAGGGATTACCGTGTCCTACGAGCAGTACTTC.

Ten or more counts support this clonotype. V gene TRBV12-3 or TRBV12-4 combines with J gene TRBJ2-7; 14 bases line up with TRBD2. The CDR3 spans 13 residues. With V trimmed by 11 bases and J by 7 bases, 7 bases remained unmatched. CDR3 protein: CACRLAGGHEQYF. The CDR3 DNA is TGTGCCTGCCGACTAGCGGGGGGGCATGAGCAGTACTTC.

The gene calls are TRBV5-4 and TRBJ1-1, with a possible D match to TRBD1 (6 bases). Trimming shortened V by 4 bases and J by 3 bases, and 19 bases separated the two germline ends. CDR3 length: 16 amino acids. From germline, CDR1 is SGHNT and CDR2 YYREEE (reference sequence). This CDR3 is CASSQGPRTYDTEAFF. For the CDR3, the DNA is TGTGCCAGCAGCCAGGGGCCCAGGACGTATGACACTGAAGCTTTCTTT. The full variable domain, its missing parts supplied by reference TRBV5-4 and TRBJ1-1, is ETGVTQSPTHLIKTRGQQVTLRCSSQSGHNTVSWYQQALGQGPQFIFQYYREEENGRGNFPPRFSGLQFPNYSSELNVNALELDDSALYLCASSQGPRTYDTEAFFGQGTRLTVV.

This clonotype was seen ten or more times. The gene calls are TRBV19 and TRBJ1-6, with D possibly being TRBD1 (6 bases). CDR1 LNHDA and CDR2 SQIVND come from the germline V gene (reference sequence). The CDR3 extends over 16 amino acids. Trimming pared 4 bases from V and 7 bases from J, leaving 17 bases between. The CDR3 reads CASSTTGRRRNSPLHF. For the CDR3, the DNA is TGTGCCAGTAGTACCACAGGGAGAAGGCGGAATTCACCCCTCCACTTT.

The V and J genes are TRBV7-9 and TRBJ2-5; D may be TRBD1 (5 bases). CDR3 size: 15 residues. V was cut by 2 bases and J by 0 bases, with 10 bases left in between. Germline V CDR1 and CDR2: SEHNR, FQNEAQ (reference sequence). CDR3 DNA sequence: TGTGCCAGCAGCTTAAATAAGGGGAACCAAGAGACCCAGTACTTC. Its protein is CASSLNKGNQETQYF.

The chain employs TRBV7-3 and TRBJ1-5; no reliable D call. Germline V gives CDR1 SGHTA, CDR2 FQGTGA. The V and J ends lost 5 bases and 13 bases respectively, with 9 bases between them. This CDR3 comprises 10 residues. The CDR3 protein is CASSPRAQHF. The CDR3 nucleotides read TGTGCCAGCAGCCCAAGGGCACAGCATTTT.

The V gene is TRBV19, the J gene TRBJ1-1; D is ambiguous. The CDR3 covers 13 residues. Germline-derived CDR1 and CDR2 are LNHDA and SQIVND (reference sequence). V was clipped by 3 bases and J by 2 bases, with 7 bases between them. CDR3 sequence reads: CASSMGSNTEAFF. DNA for the CDR3: TGTGCCAGTAGTATGGGAAGCAACACTGAAGCTTTCTTT.

The chain links TRBV20-1 to TRBJ2-7; 9 nucleotides line up with TRBD1. There are 18 residues in the CDR3. In germline, CDR1 is DFQATT, CDR2 SNEGSKA (reference sequence). V shed 2 bases, J shed 5 bases, and the junction held 19 bases outside the gene matches. The CDR3 DNA reads TGCAGTGCTAGAAACCCGGCACAGGGGGCGGCATGGATGGACGAGCAGTACTTC. Protein: CSARNPAQGAAWMDEQYF.

As concerns this clonotype: The conserved closing phenylalanine or tryptophan is absent in this CDR3, likely reflecting a read error. V usage is TRBV6-1 and J usage is TRBJ1-6; 8 positions agree with TRBD1. Germline V gene lookup returns CDR1 MNHNS and CDR2 SASEGT. The CDR3 is 14 residues long. The CDR3 here is CASHHRGSNSPLHL. The CDR3 DNA follows: TGTGCTAGCCACCACAGGGGGAGTAATTCACCCCTCCACCTT.

In this sample, this clonotype turned up many times. V gene TRBV4-1 combines with J gene TRBJ1-2, with TRBD1 matching over 9 bases. The CDR3 sequence is 15 residues long. Germline values: CDR1 MGHRA, CDR2 YSYEKL. With 5 bases clipped from V and 4 bases from J, the junction kept 8 bases outside the gene matches. CDR3 nucleotide sequence: TGCGCCAGCAGCTCCCGGACAGGGGAAGGCTATGGCTACACCTTC. It yields the protein CASSSRTGEGYGYTF.

This clonotype came up many times. V usage is TRBV4-1 and J usage is TRBJ2-1; 14 positions match TRBD2. This CDR3 is built from 17 residues. Germline-derived CDR1 and CDR2 are MGHRA and YSYEKL. Losses at the gene ends were 1 base for V and 6 bases for J; bases not matched to a gene: 5. DNA for the CDR3: TGCGCCAGCAGCCAAGGACTAGCGGGGGGGCGACGCAATGAGCAGTTCTTC. Protein: CASSQGLAGGRRNEQFF.

In regard to this clonotype: A read error is possible here, since a much larger clone lies one base away. The chain uses TRBV20-1 and TRBJ1-4, with 9 nucleotides matching TRBD1. The CDR3 length is 15 residues. The J segment lost 5 bases and the V segment lost 0 bases, leaving 4 bases of the junction unmatched. CDR1 and CDR2 from the germline V gene are DFQATT and SNEGSKA (reference sequence). CDR3 sequence reads: CSARDPTGGNEKLFF. CDR3 nucleotides: TGCAGTGCTAGAGATCCGACAGGGGGGAATGAAAAACTGTTTTTT.

This clonotype has a count of ten or more. The rearrangement links TRBV20-1 to TRBJ2-1; 10 bases line up with TRBD2. V lost 4 bases to trimming and J lost 9 bases; unmatched junction nucleotides: 3. This CDR3 is 12 amino acids long. The germline V gene encodes CDR1 DFQATT and CDR2 SNEGSKA (reference sequence). The CDR3 loop reads CSATGTSVEQFF. In DNA form, the CDR3 reads TGCAGTGCTACCGGGACTAGCGTTGAGCAGTTCTTC.

This chain joins TRBV7-9 and TRBJ2-7, with 11 bases fitting TRBD2. The junction had 4 bases not matched to a gene; V was cut back by 6 bases and J by 6 bases. The CDR3 contains 13 residues. Germline assignment: CDR1 SEHNR and CDR2 FQNEAQ (reference sequence). The CDR3 loop is CASRNSGGAEQYF. DNA for the CDR3: TGTGCCAGCAGGAATAGCGGGGGGGCCGAGCAGTACTTC.

The V call is TRBV2, the J call TRBJ1-5, with TRBD1 matching over 9 bases. CDR3 length: 14 amino acids. The V gene end was trimmed by 8 bases and the J gene end by 7 bases; junction bases not matched to a gene: 9. CDR1 and CDR2 from the germline V gene are SNHLY and FYNNEI. CDR3: CASRGQGRGQPQHF. The CDR3 DNA sequence: TGTGCCAGCCGGGGACAGGGAAGGGGGCAGCCCCAGCATTTT.

This clonotype turned up a few times. A much larger clonotype is one base distant, so this may be a read error. The chain recombines TRBV5-1 with TRBJ1-1; D is unclear. Germline CDR1 reads SGHRS; CDR2 reads YFSETQ. The ends were cut back, 4 bases at V and 4 bases at J, with 14 bases in the middle. The CDR3 is 14 amino acids. In DNA, the CDR3 is TGCGCCAGCAGCCGTCAGGTCGAGAGCACTGAAGCTTTCTTT. Translation gives CASSRQVESTEAFF.

A single count supports this clonotype. This chain joins TRBV12-3 or TRBV12-4 and TRBJ1-5, with D hard to call. The ends were cut back, 8 bases at V and 13 bases at J, with 18 bases in the middle. The CDR3 loop spans 12 amino acids. CDR3 bases: TGTGCCAGCCAAGACTCCTACAATGAGCAGCATTTT. Translation: CASQDSYNEQHF.

The V call is TRBV20-1, the J call TRBJ2-1; TRBD2 aligns across 11 bases. Germline V gene data show CDR1 as DFQATT and CDR2 as SNEGSKA (reference sequence). The CDR3 is made up of 13 amino acids. Losses at the gene ends were 6 bases for V and 6 bases for J; bases not matched to a gene: 4. CDR3 DNA sequence: TGCAGTGCAGAAACTAGCGGGGGCAATGAGCAGTTCTTC. Protein: CSAETSGGNEQFF.

Concerning this clonotype itself: A much bigger clone sits one base away, suggesting this may be a read error. The chain has TRBV12-5 and TRBJ2-3; D is possibly TRBD2 (5 bases). Germline CDR1 reads LGHNT; CDR2 reads FRNRAP. With 5 bases removed from V and 2 bases from J, the gap between germline ends came to 14 bases. The CDR3 has 15 residues. CDR3 DNA: TGTGCTAGTGGTGGGAGCGGAGACGCCACAGATACGCAGTATTTT. Its translation: CASGGSGDATDTQYF.

The CDR3 region is CSAYQGGGLSNQPQHF. CDR3 nucleotide sequence: TGCAGTGCTTATCAGGGTGGGGGTCTTAGCAATCAGCCCCAGCATTTT. The J gene is TRBJ1-5, the V gene TRBV20-1; D perhaps matches TRBD1 (5 bases). The CDR3 extends over 16 amino acids. V gave up 5 bases and J gave up 0 bases, with 17 bases separating them. The germline V gene encodes CDR1 DFQATT and CDR2 SNEGSKA (reference sequence).

Relative to its sample, this clonotype is medium-sized. J is TRBJ2-7 and V is TRBV7-9; D might be TRBD1 (5 bases). Trimming shortened V by 5 bases and J by 2 bases, and 10 bases separated the two germline ends. The V gene's germline CDR1 is SEHNR and CDR2 FQNEAQ (reference sequence). The CDR3 length is 13 residues. The CDR3 region has the DNA TGTGCCAGCAGCACTTCGACAGCCTACGAGCAGTACTTC. Translation gives CASSTSTAYEQYF.